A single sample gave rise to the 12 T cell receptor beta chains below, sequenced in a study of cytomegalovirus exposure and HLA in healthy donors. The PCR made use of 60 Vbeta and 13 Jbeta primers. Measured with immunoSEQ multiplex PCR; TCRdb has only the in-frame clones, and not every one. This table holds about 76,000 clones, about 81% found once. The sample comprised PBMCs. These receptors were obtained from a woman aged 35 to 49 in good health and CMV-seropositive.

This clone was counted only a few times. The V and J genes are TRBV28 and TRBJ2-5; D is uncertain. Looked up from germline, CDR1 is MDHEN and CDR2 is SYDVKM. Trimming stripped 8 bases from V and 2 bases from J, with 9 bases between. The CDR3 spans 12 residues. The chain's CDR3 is CASQWQQETQYF. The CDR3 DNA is TGTGCCAGCCAGTGGCAGCAAGAGACCCAGTACTTC.

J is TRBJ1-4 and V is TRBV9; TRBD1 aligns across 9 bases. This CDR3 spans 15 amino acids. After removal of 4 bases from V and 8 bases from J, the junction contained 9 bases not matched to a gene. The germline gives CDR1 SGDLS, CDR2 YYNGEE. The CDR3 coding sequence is TGTGCCAGCAGCCCGGGACAGGGAGTTAACGAAAAACTGTTTTTT. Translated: CASSPGQGVNEKLFF.

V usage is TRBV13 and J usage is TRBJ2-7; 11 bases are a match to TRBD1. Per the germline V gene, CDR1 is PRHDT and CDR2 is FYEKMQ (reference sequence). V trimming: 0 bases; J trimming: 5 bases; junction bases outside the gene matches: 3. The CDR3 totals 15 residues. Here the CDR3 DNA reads TGTGCCAGCAGCTTAGGGGGACAGGGGGACCACGAGCAGTACTTC. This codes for CASSLGGQGDHEQYF.

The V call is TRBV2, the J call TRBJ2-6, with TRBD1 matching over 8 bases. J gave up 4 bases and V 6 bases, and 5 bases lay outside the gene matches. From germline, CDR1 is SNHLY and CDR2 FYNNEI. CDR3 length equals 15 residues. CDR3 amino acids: CASRDRAAGANVLTF. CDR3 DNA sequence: TGTGCCAGCAGGGACAGGGCGGCCGGGGCCAACGTCCTGACTTTC.

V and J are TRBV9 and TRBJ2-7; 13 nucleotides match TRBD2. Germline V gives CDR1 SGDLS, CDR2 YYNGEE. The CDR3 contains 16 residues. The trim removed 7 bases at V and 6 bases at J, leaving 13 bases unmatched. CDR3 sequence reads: CASYRGLAGTLGEQYF. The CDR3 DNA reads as TGTGCCAGCTACAGGGGACTAGCGGGGACCCTCGGCGAGCAGTACTTC.

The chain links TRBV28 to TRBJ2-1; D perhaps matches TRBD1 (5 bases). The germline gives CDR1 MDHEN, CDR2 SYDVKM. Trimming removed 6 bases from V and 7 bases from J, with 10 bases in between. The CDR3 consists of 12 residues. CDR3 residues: CASRGVENEQFF. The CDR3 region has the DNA TGTGCCAGCAGAGGGGTCGAGAATGAGCAGTTCTTC.

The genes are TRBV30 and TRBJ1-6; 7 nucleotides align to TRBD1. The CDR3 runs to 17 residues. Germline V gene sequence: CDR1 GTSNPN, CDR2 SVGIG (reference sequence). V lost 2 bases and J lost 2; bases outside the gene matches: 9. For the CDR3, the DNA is TGTGCCTGGAGTCCCAAAGATGGGACAGCCTATAATTCACCCCTCCACTTT. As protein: CAWSPKDGTAYNSPLHF.

This CDR3 is CASSMTSTSYEQYF. In nucleotides, the CDR3 is TGTGCCAGCTCCATGACTAGCACCTCCTACGAGCAGTACTTC. The chain combines TRBV18 with TRBJ2-7; 7 nucleotides agree with TRBD2. CDR3 length equals 14 residues. With 6 bases clipped from V and 0 bases from J, the junction kept 5 bases outside the gene matches. Germline lookup yields CDR1 KGHSH and CDR2 LQKENI. Complete variable domain (other parts from reference TRBV18 and TRBJ2-7): NAGVMQNPRHLVRRRGQEARLRCSPMKGHSHVYWYRQLPEEGLKFMVYLQKENIIDESGMPKERFSAEFPKEGPSILRIQQVVRGDSAAYFCASSMTSTSYEQYFGPGTRLTVT.

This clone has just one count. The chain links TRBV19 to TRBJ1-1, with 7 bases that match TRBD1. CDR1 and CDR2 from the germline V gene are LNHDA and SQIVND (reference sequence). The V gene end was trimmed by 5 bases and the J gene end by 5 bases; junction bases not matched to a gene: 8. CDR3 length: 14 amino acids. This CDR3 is CASSVTGMMTEAFF. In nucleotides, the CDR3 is TGTGCCAGTAGTGTGACAGGGATGATGACTGAAGCTTTCTTT. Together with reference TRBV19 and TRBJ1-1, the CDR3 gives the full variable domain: DGGITQSPKYLFRKEGQNVTLSCEQNLNHDAMYWYRQDPGQGLRLIYYSQIVNDFQKGDIAEGYSVSREKKESFPLTVTSAQKNPTAFYLCASSVTGMMTEAFFGQGTRLTVV.

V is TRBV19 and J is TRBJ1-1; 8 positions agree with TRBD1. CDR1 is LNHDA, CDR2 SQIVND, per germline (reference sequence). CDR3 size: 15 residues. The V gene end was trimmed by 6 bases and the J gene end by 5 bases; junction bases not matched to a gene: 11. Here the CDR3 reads CASRDRASAGTEAFF. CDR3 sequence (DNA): TGTGCCAGTAGGGACAGGGCGTCTGCGGGGACTGAAGCTTTCTTT.

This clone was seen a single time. The CDR3 here is CASSDIRTDYGYTF. Written as DNA, the CDR3 is TGTGCCAGCAGTGACATCCGGACAGACTATGGCTACACCTTC. The V and J genes are TRBV6-4 and TRBJ1-2, with D maybe TRBD1 (6 bases). Germline V gives CDR1 MRHNA, CDR2 SNTAGT. The V gene lost 2 bases and the J gene lost 3 bases, with 10 bases spanning the gap. The CDR3 runs to 14 residues.

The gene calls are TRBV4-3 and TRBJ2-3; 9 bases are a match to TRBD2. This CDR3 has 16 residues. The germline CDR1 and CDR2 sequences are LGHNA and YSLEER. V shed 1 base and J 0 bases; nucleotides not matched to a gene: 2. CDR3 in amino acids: CASSQGTSASTDTQYF. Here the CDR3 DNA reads TGCGCCAGCAGCCAAGGGACTAGCGCGAGCACAGATACGCAGTATTTT.